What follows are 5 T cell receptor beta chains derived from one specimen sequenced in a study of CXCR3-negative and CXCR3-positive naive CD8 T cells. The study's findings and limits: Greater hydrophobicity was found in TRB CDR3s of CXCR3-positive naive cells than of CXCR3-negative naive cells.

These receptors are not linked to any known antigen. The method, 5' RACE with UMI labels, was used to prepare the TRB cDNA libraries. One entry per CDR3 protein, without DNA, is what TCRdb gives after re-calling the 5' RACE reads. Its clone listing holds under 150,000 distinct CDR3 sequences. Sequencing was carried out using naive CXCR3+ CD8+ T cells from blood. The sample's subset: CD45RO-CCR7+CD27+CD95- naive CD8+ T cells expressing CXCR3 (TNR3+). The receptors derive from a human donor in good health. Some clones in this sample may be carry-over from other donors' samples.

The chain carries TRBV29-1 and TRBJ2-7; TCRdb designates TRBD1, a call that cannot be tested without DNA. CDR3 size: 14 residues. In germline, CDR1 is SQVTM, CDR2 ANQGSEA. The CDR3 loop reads CSVDKTGLSYEQYF.

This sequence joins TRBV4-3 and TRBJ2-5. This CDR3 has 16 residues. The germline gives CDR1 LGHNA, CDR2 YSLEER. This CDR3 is CASSQERFVTQETQYF.

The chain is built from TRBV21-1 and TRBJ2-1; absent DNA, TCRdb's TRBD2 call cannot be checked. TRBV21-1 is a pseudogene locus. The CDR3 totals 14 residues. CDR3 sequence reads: CEHLPGLKVNEQFF.

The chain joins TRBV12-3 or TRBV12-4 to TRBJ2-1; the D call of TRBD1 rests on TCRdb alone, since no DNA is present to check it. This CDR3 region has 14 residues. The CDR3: CASSSVISPDEQFF.

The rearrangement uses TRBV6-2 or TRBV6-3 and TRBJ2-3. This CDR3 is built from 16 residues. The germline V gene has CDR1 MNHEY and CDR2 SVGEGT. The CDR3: CASSYSPTWDADTQYF.